Shown below are 21 T cell receptor beta chains from a single sample sequenced in a study of CD8 T cells in Susac syndrome. A quantity of roughly 0.5 to 1 ug RNA underwent reverse transcription using random hexamers. Using its own MiXCR run on the immunoSEQ multiplex PCR reads, TCRdb lists one record per CDR3 protein. This sample has around 130,000 distinct CDR3 sequences; approximately 89% occur once, and the top ten carry roughly 0.25%. Sequencing was performed on CD8+ T cells from PBMCs. The receptors derive from a human donor with multiple sclerosis.

The genes are TRBV5-1 and TRBJ2-7, with D unclear. Germline V gene data show CDR1 as SGHRS and CDR2 as YFSETQ. Trimming removed 4 bases at V and 7 bases at J, with 15 bases between. The CDR3 runs 13 residues. CDR3 protein: CASSQDGVREQYF. The CDR3 nucleotides read TGCGCCAGCAGCCAAGACGGAGTTCGAGAGCAGTACTTC.

The chain joins TRBV12-3 or TRBV12-4 to TRBJ1-1; 8 bases are a match to TRBD1. The CDR3 runs 15 residues. J gave up 5 bases and V 3 bases, and 8 bases lay outside the gene matches. CDR3 DNA sequence: TGTGCCAGCAGTTTGGGCGACAGGGGTGGTACTGAAGCTTTCTTT. Its translation: CASSLGDRGGTEAFF.

The chain uses TRBV14 and TRBJ1-2; D perhaps matches TRBD1 (6 bases). V dropped 4 bases and J dropped 4 bases, with 22 bases sitting between them. This CDR3 spans 17 amino acids. CDR1 is SGHDN and CDR2 is FVKESK in the germline V gene. CDR3 coding DNA: TGTGCCAGCAGCCGTGCGGGGGGCCTCGGAAAATTCTATGGCTACACCTTC. Amino acid sequence: CASSRAGGLGKFYGYTF.

V gene TRBV5-4 combines with J gene TRBJ2-3; 10 bases map to TRBD2. Trimming at V came to 3 bases and at J to 1 base, leaving 2 bases not matched to a gene. The germline V gene has CDR1 SGHNT and CDR2 YYREEE (reference sequence). This CDR3 region has 15 residues. This CDR3 is CASSYGTSGTDTQYF. The CDR3 DNA reads TGTGCCAGCAGCTACGGGACTAGCGGCACAGATACGCAGTATTTT.

The CDR3 sequence: CASRDSSYEQYF. CDR3 coding DNA: TGTGCCAGCCGGGACTCCAGCTACGAGCAGTACTTC. This rearrangement joins TRBV7-9 to TRBJ2-7; the D gene is possibly TRBD2 (6 bases). This CDR3 is 12 amino acids long. The V gene lost 8 bases and the J gene lost 3 bases, with 11 bases spanning the gap. Germline V gene data show CDR1 as SEHNR and CDR2 as FQNEAQ (reference sequence).

The gene calls are TRBV27 and TRBJ1-1, with D uncertain. Germline assignment: CDR1 MNHEY and CDR2 SMNVEV (reference sequence). V was pared by 2 bases and J by 3 bases, with 10 bases between. This CDR3 is built from 14 residues. The CDR3 region is CASSLTQFYTEAFF. As DNA, the CDR3 is TGTGCCAGCAGTTTAACACAATTTTACACTGAAGCTTTCTTT.

This clonotype was seen once. CDR3 loop: CASSAGQGRNEQYF. DNA of the CDR3: TGTGCCAGCAGTGCCGGACAAGGGAGGAACGAGCAGTACTTC. The chain combines TRBV28 with TRBJ2-7, with D tentatively TRBD2 (6 bases). The CDR3 extends over 14 amino acids. Trimming pared 5 bases from V and 5 bases from J, leaving 16 bases between. Germline CDR1 and CDR2: MDHEN and SYDVKM.

The gene calls are TRBV20-1 and TRBJ2-7; 11 bases line up with TRBD2. The CDR3 extends over 17 amino acids. Germline CDR1 and CDR2: DFQATT and SNEGSKA (reference sequence). With V trimmed by 2 bases and J by 5 bases, 14 bases remained unmatched. The CDR3 region has the DNA TGCAGTGCTAGATTGGGGCTAGCGGGAGGCCGTCTCCACGAGCAGTACTTC. It codes for CSARLGLAGGRLHEQYF.

The chain couples TRBV6-6 to TRBJ2-1, with D unclear. Trimming stripped 2 bases from V and 8 bases from J, with 13 bases between. CDR1 MNHNY and CDR2 SVGAGI come from the germline V gene (reference sequence). The CDR3 has 14 residues. The DNA for the CDR3 is TGTGCCAGCAGTTACGGATTTGGTCCGGATGAGCAGTTCTTC. Translation gives CASSYGFGPDEQFF.

V and J are TRBV7-9 and TRBJ2-7, with D hard to call. This CDR3 contains 15 residues. V was pared by 7 bases and J by 2 bases, with 18 bases between. Germline V gene sequence: CDR1 SEHNR, CDR2 FQNEAQ (reference sequence). The CDR3 here is CASNSLMIHPYEQYF. The CDR3 nucleotides read TGTGCCAGCAACTCGTTGATGATACACCCCTACGAGCAGTACTTC.

This clonotype has only one observation. V is TRBV15 and J is TRBJ2-3; the D is unclear. V was clipped by 8 bases and J by 2 bases, with 11 bases between them. Germline-derived CDR1 and CDR2 are LNHNV and YYDKDF (reference sequence). The CDR3 loop spans 13 amino acids. CDR3 amino acids: CATGGRVTDTQYF. The CDR3 DNA sequence: TGTGCCACCGGCGGAAGGGTCACAGATACGCAGTATTTT.

This chain joins TRBV9 and TRBJ2-7; 9 bases fit TRBD2. The CDR3 is 15 amino acids. Trimming at V came to 3 bases and at J to 2 bases, leaving 6 bases not matched to a gene. Per the germline V gene, CDR1 is SGDLS and CDR2 is YYNGEE. The CDR3 region has the DNA TGTGCCAGCAGCGCCCAAGCGGGAGGAACCTACGAGCAGTACTTC. Translated: CASSAQAGGTYEQYF.

This chain links TRBV4-1 with TRBJ2-1, with D unclear. Deletions cut 4 bases from V and 3 bases from J, with 1 base between. CDR3 size: 11 residues. Germline CDR1 and CDR2: MGHRA and YSYEKL. In DNA, the CDR3 is TGCGCCAGCAGCCGCTACAATGAGCAGTTCTTC. Residues: CASSRYNEQFF.

This chain links TRBV27 with TRBJ1-2; 8 bases fit TRBD1. The length of the CDR3 is 11 residues. With 11 bases clipped from V and 6 bases from J, the junction kept 5 bases outside the gene matches. Per germline, CDR1 MNHEY and CDR2 SMNVEV (reference sequence). CDR3 amino acids: CAVQGADGYTF. The CDR3 DNA is TGTGCCGTCCAGGGGGCCGATGGCTACACCTTC.

Only one count was recorded for this clonotype. This sequence joins TRBV11-2 and TRBJ2-7; 10 bases are shared with TRBD2. V shed 2 bases and J 7 bases; nucleotides not matched to a gene: 2. This CDR3 has 13 amino acids. Germline V gives CDR1 SGHAT, CDR2 FQNNGV. The CDR3 is CASSLKTSGEQYF. CDR3 bases: TGTGCCAGCAGCTTAAAGACTAGCGGGGAGCAGTACTTC. Looking up the rest from reference TRBV11-2 and TRBJ2-7 gives the full variable domain: EAGVAQSPRYKIIEKRQSVAFWCNPISGHATLYWYQQILGQGPKLLIQFQNNGVVDDSQLPKDRFSAERLKGVDSTLKIQPAKLEDSAVYLCASSLKTSGEQYFGPGTRLTVT.

The CDR3 protein is CASILDGNTGELFF. CDR3 sequence (DNA): TGTGCCAGCATTCTAGACGGGAACACCGGGGAGCTGTTTTTT. The chain employs TRBV6-6 and TRBJ2-2; unclear D gene. V lost 7 bases, J lost 1 base, and 10 bases lay in between. The CDR3 length is 14 residues. Germline CDR1 MNHNY, CDR2 SVGAGI (reference sequence).

The chain employs TRBV4-3 and TRBJ2-7; a possible D gene is TRBD1 (5 bases). V dropped 4 bases and J dropped 6 bases, with 13 bases sitting between them. This CDR3 region has 13 residues. Germline CDR1 is LGHNA and CDR2 is YSLEER. CDR3 bases: TGCGCCAGCAGCCCCTGGGTAGGGGCCGAGCAGTACTTC. This encodes CASSPWVGAEQYF.

This chain links TRBV27 with TRBJ1-1; no definite D call. The germline gives CDR1 MNHEY, CDR2 SMNVEV (reference sequence). This CDR3 is 14 amino acids long. V gave up 3 bases and J gave up 1 base, with 9 bases separating them. DNA for the CDR3: TGTGCCAGCAGTTTCCTCGGGTCGAACACTGAAGCTTTCTTT. It yields the protein CASSFLGSNTEAFF.

The chain links TRBV20-1 to TRBJ2-7; TRBD2 aligns across 7 bases. Germline CDR1 DFQATT, CDR2 SNEGSKA (reference sequence). This CDR3 is built from 16 residues. Trimming cost V 2 bases and J 2 bases; bases outside gene matches: 12. CDR3 nucleotide sequence: TGCAGTGCTAGACCGACAGACCTAGCGGTTACCTACGAGCAGTACTTC. This codes for CSARPTDLAVTYEQYF.

The chain combines TRBV9 with TRBJ2-7; 8 bases are shared with TRBD2. This CDR3 contains 15 residues. Germline V gene sequence: CDR1 SGDLS, CDR2 YYNGEE. After removal of 4 bases from V and 2 bases from J, the junction contained 8 bases not matched to a gene. CDR3 loop: CASSPFGGGPYEQYF. CDR3 nucleotide sequence: TGTGCCAGCAGCCCCTTCGGGGGGGGCCCCTACGAGCAGTACTTC.

The V and J genes are TRBV6-5 and TRBJ2-3; TRBD1 aligns across 7 bases. V dropped 4 bases and J dropped 4; count of bases not matched to a gene: 5. This CDR3 is 14 amino acids long. Germline-derived CDR1 and CDR2 are MNHEY and SVGAGI. This chain's CDR3 is CASSFITGADTQYF. CDR3 coding DNA: TGTGCCAGCAGTTTCATAACAGGGGCAGATACGCAGTATTTT.